Included here is one T cell receptor beta chain sequence, with context. Its antigen is undetermined. The CDR3 is 16 residues long. CDR1 MGHRA and CDR2 YSYEKL come from the germline V gene. Trimming left V 0 bases short and J 0 bases short, with 8 bases between. In the PCR, 60 Vbeta and 13 Jbeta primers were used. Profiled with immunoSEQ multiplex PCR; TCRdb holds only in-frame clones, not every one. The data show under 150,000 clones, with 60% to 85% seen just once and over 5% held by the top ten. These data are taken from a study of cytomegalovirus exposure and HLA in healthy donors. Across the study: Across 300 to 400 genotyped donors, around 80% landed in the Caucasian-associated ancestry cluster. Overall study results and limits: The authors reported that TCR beta sequences could predict HLA-A and HLA-B alleles. These predictions were accurate for most subjects in the first cohort.

The clonotype comes from a woman in her forties in good health and CMV-seronegative. Sequenced input: PBMCs. This rearrangement joins TRBV4-1 to TRBJ1-4; TRBD1 might be the D (6 bases). CDR3 DNA: TGCGCCAGCAGCCAAGACCGGACAGCAACTAATGAAAAACTGTTTTTT. This gives the protein CASSQDRTATNEKLFF.